This T cell receptor beta chain comes out of a study of T cell changes during pregnancy in multiple sclerosis. Trimming removed 6 bases at V and 1 base at J, with 10 bases between. The germline V gene encodes CDR1 LNHDA and CDR2 SQIVND (reference sequence). CDR3 length equals 14 residues. Measured with immunoSEQ multiplex PCR; TCRdb has only the in-frame clones, and not every one. Seen here are around 80,000 clones, approximately 90% observed once, and the top ten hold 2.6%. The table lists this clone with many counts. The material was peripheral blood, obtained before pregnancy. The sequence was obtained from a female donor with multiple sclerosis, enrolled in a pregnancy study. This chain connects TRBV19 to TRBJ1-3; possible D gene TRBD1, 5 bases. This CDR3 is CASSPGLSGNTIYF. DNA of the CDR3: TGTGCCAGTAGCCCGGGACTATCTGGAAACACCATATATTTT.